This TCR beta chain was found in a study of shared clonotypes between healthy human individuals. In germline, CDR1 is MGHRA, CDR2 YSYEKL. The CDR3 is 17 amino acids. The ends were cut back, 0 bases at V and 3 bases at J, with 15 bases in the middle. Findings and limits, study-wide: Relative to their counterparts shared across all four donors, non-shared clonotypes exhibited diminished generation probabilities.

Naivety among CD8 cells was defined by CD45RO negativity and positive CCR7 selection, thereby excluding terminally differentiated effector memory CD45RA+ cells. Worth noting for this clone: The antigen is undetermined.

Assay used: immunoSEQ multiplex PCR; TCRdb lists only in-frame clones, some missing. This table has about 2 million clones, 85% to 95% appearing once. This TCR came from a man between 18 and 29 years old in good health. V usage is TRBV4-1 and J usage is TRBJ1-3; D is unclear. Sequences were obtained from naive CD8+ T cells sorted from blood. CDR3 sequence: CASSQEGPGLRGNTIYF. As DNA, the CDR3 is TGCGCCAGCAGCCAAGAAGGGCCGGGGTTGCGTGGAAACACCATATATTTT.